Given below is one TCR beta chain in context. This sample was taken from a study of T-cell reconstitution after alpha-beta-depleted transplantation in children. This CDR3 is 13 amino acids long. V lost 2 bases and J lost 6, with 11 bases in between. Germline V gene sequence: CDR1 SGHVS, CDR2 FQNEAQ. A library of TCRbeta sequences, prepared with unique molecular identifiers, was generated. TCRdb ran MiXCR on the PCR reads and lists one entry per CDR3 protein. The data show roughly 500,000 distinct CDR3 sequences, around a third seen once. This TCR derives from a human donor who donated a stem cell graft to a child with aplastic anemia. Material: PBMCs from the stem cell graft donor, obtained from the stem cell graft. This sequence joins TRBV7-8 and TRBJ2-7; D is uncertain. CDR3 bases: TGTGCCAGCAGCTTACGCTCTACCAGCGAGCAGTACTTC. Translation gives CASSLRSTSEQYF.